This TCR beta chain was recorded in a study of shared clonotypes between healthy human individuals. V lost 6 bases and J lost 7; bases outside the gene matches: 6. This CDR3 has 14 amino acids. Germline values: CDR1 KGHSH, CDR2 LQKENI. Generated by immunoSEQ multiplex PCR, the TCRdb table keeps only in-frame clones and is missing some. The table shows about 680,000 clones, with around 78% occurring only once. The sample taken for sequencing was memory CD4+ T cells sorted from blood. Subset specified: CD45RA-negative fraction. The chain recombines TRBV18 with TRBJ1-6; TRBD1 agrees at 7 bases. The clonotype was recovered from a young woman in good health. DNA of the CDR3: TGTGCCAGCTCCCCGGGACAGACAAATTCACCCCTCCACTTT. It specifies CASSPGQTNSPLHF.